The clone carrying this T cell receptor beta chain appeared once. Its antigen is unidentified. This sample stems from a study of T cell responses to AZD1222 COVID-19 vaccine. The V end was cut by 1 base, the J end by 2 bases, with 15 bases between. The germline CDR1 and CDR2 sequences are MNHEY and SVGEGT. The CDR3 sequence is 16 residues long. The repertoire was sequenced with immunoSEQ multiplex PCR; TCRdb's copy has only in-frame clones and lacks some. The data show more than 95,000 clones, 75% to 90% seen once. Whole-study results and caveats: Only a handful of people who got AZD1222 tested seropositive at baseline.

The V call is TRBV6-2 or TRBV6-3, the J call TRBJ2-7; TRBD1 might be the D (5 bases). The starting material was peripheral blood, obtained on day 0 of AZD1222 vaccination. The TCR was taken from an adult in good health. As DNA, the CDR3 is TGTGCCAGCAGTTACTGGCAGGGCAGACCAGCCTACGAGCAGTACTTC. This sequence encodes CASSYWQGRPAYEQYF.